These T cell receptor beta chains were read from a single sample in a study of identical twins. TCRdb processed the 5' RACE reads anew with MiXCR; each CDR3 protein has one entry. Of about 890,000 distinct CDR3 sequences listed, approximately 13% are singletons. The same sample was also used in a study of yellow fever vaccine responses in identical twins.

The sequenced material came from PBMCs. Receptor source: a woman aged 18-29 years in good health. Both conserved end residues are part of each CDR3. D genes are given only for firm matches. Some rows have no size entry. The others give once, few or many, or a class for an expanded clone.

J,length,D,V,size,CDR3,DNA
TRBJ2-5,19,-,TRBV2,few,CASSRTGTYGFPFVETQYF,TGTGCCAGCAGCCGCACGGGCACGTATGGCTTCCCCTTCGTAGAGACCCAGTACTTC
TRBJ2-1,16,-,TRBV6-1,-,CASSKAAPGAYNEQFF,TGTGCCAGCAGTAAAGCCGCCCCGGGGGCCTACAATGAGCAGTTCTTC
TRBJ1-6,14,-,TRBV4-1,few,CASSLRRKESPLHF,TGCGCCAGCAGCTTACGACGAAAGGAATCACCCCTCCACTTT
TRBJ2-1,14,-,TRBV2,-,CASSVSTKDHEQFF,TGTGCCAGCAGTGTTTCCACTAAGGATCATGAGCAGTTCTTC
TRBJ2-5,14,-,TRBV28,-,CASSLAGATETQYF,TGTGCCAGCAGTTTGGCGGGGGCGACGGAGACCCAGTACTTC
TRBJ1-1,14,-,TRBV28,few,CASSYTGLRTEAFF,TGTGCCAGCAGTTACACAGGGTTGAGAACTGAAGCTTTCTTT
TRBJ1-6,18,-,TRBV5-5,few,CASRRNPYSSSYNSPLHF,TGTGCCAGCAGGAGGAACCCGTACTCGAGCTCCTATAATTCACCCCTCCACTTT
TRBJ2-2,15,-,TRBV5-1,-,CASRSVGTNTGELFF,TGCGCCAGCAGGTCGGTAGGGACGAACACCGGGGAGCTGTTTTTT
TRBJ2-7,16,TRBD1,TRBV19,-,CASKRQGGEVPYEQYF,TGTGCCAGTAAGCGACAGGGCGGTGAGGTCCCCTACGAGCAGTACTTC
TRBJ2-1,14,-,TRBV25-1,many,CASSEAGYYNEQFF,TGTGCCAGCAGTGAAGCGGGATACTACAATGAGCAGTTCTTC
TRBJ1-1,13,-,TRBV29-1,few,CSVGPGSNTEAFF,TGCAGCGTTGGACCAGGCTCAAACACTGAAGCTTTCTTT
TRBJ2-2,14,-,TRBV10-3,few,CAISETLQGGELFF,TGTGCCATCAGTGAGACACTTCAGGGCGGGGAGCTGTTTTTT
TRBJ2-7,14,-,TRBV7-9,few,CASSLGQGIDEQYF,TGTGCCAGCAGCTTAGGGCAGGGGATCGACGAGCAGTACTTC
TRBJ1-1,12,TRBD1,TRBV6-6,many,CASSYTGTGGFF,TGTGCCAGCAGTTATACCGGGACAGGGGGCTTCTTT
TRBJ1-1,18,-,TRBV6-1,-,CASSEAKGSRAGNTEAFF,TGTGCCAGCAGTGAAGCTAAAGGGTCCAGGGCTGGGAACACTGAAGCTTTCTTT
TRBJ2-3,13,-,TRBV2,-,CASRQDLTDTQYF,TGTGCCAGTCGACAGGACTTGACAGATACGCAGTATTTT
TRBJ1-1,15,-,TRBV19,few,CASSIGGARNTEAFF,TGTGCCAGTAGTATAGGGGGGGCGCGAAACACTGAAGCTTTCTTT
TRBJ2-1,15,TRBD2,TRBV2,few,CASRGGLAGHNEQFF,TGTGCCAGCAGAGGGGGACTAGCGGGACACAATGAGCAGTTCTTC
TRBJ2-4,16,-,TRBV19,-,CASSFPNQVAKNIQYF,TGTGCCAGTAGTTTCCCGAATCAAGTAGCCAAAAACATTCAGTACTTC
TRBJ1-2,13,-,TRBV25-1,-,CASSAGRGYGYTF,TGTGCCAGCAGTGCTGGACGCGGCTATGGCTACACCTTC
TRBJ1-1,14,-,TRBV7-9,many,CASSLEGLDTEAFF,TGTGCCAGCAGCTTAGAGGGGTTGGACACTGAAGCTTTCTTT
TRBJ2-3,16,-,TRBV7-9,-,CASSKGLGGFGDTQYF,TGTGCCAGCAGCAAAGGACTAGGGGGGTTCGGCGATACGCAGTATTTT
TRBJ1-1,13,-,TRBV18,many,CASSPLGGTEAFF,TGCGCCAGCAGCCCTCTTGGTGGTACTGAAGCTTTCTTT
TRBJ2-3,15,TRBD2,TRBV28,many,CASSSPAGGPDTQYF,TGTGCCAGCAGTTCCCCAGCGGGAGGGCCAGATACGCAGTATTTT
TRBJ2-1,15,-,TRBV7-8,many,CASSFLRSPYNEQFF,TGTGCCAGCAGCTTCCTAAGGAGTCCCTACAATGAGCAGTTCTTC
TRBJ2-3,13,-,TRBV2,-,CASSEAFTDTQYF,TGTGCCAGCAGTGAAGCATTCACAGATACGCAGTATTTT
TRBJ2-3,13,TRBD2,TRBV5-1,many,CASKRGSTDTQYF,TGCGCCAGCAAGCGGGGGAGCACAGATACGCAGTATTTT
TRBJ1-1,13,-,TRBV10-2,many,CASSADMNTEAFF,TGCGCCAGCAGTGCGGATATGAACACTGAAGCTTTCTTT
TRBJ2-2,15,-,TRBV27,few,CASSLDLSGTGELFF,TGTGCCAGCAGCCTAGACCTATCGGGCACCGGGGAGCTGTTTTTT
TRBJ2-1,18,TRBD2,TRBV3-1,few,CASSHEGLAGALYNEQFF,TGTGCCAGCAGCCACGAAGGACTAGCGGGGGCACTATACAATGAGCAGTTCTTC
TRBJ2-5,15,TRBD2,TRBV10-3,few,CAISVSGDDQETQYF,TGTGCCATCAGTGTTAGCGGGGACGACCAAGAGACCCAGTACTTC
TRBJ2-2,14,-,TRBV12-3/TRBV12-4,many,CASGRGAGTGELFF,TGTGCCAGCGGGAGGGGGGCTGGCACCGGGGAGCTGTTTTTT
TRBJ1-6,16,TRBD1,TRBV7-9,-,CASSLESGGTNSPLHF,TGTGCCAGCAGCTTAGAGTCAGGGGGGACGAATTCACCCCTCCACTTT
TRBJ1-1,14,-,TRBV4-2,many,CASSPGRGGDEAFF,TGTGCCAGCAGCCCTGGACGAGGAGGGGATGAAGCTTTCTTT
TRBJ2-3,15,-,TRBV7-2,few,CASSLVVSVADTQYF,TGTGCCAGCAGCTTAGTAGTTTCCGTAGCAGATACGCAGTATTTT
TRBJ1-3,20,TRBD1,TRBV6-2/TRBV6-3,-,CASSPTRDRVPRRPGNTIYF,TGTGCCAGCAGTCCGACGCGGGACAGGGTACCTCGGCGCCCTGGAAACACCATATATTTT